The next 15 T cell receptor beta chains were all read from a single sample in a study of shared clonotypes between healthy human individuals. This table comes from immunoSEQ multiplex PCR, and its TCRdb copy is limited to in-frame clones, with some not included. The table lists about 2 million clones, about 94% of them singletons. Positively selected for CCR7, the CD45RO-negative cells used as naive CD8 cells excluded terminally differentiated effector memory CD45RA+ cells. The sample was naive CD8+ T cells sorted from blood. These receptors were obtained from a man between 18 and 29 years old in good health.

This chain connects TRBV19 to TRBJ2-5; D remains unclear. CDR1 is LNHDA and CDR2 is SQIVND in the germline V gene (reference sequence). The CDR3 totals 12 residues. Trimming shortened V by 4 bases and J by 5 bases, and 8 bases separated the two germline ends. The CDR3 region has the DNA TGTGCCAGTAGTAGTGAGTTGGAGACCCAGTACTTC. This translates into CASSSELETQYF. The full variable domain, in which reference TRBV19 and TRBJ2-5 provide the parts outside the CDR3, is DGGITQSPKYLFRKEGQNVTLSCEQNLNHDAMYWYRQDPGQGLRLIYYSQIVNDFQKGDIAEGYSVSREKKESFPLTVTSAQKNPTAFYLCASSSELETQYFGPGTRLLVL.

The CDR3 bases are TGCAGCATTGTAGCGGGAGGGTTCGAGCAGTACTTC. Translating gives CSIVAGGFEQYF. The chain recombines TRBV29-1 with TRBJ2-7; 11 bases are a match to TRBD2. The CDR3 length is 12 residues. Trimming cost V 8 bases and J 6 bases; bases outside gene matches: 6. From germline, CDR1 is SQVTM and CDR2 ANQGSEA.

The DNA for the CDR3 is TGTGCCAGCAGCGCGGTCACTAGCGGGTGGGGAGAGACCCAGTACTTC. It codes for CASSAVTSGWGETQYF. The chain is built from TRBV9 and TRBJ2-5, with 9 bases aligning to TRBD2. The CDR3 covers 16 residues. Germline CDR1 reads SGDLS; CDR2 reads YYNGEE. The trim removed 3 bases at V and 4 bases at J, leaving 10 bases unmatched. Filled out from reference TRBV9 and TRBJ2-5, the complete variable domain reads DSGVTQTPKHLITATGQRVTLRCSPRSGDLSVYWYQQSLDQGLQFLIQYYNGEERAKGNILERFSAQQFPDLHSELNLSSLELGDSALYFCASSAVTSGWGETQYFGPGTRLLVL.

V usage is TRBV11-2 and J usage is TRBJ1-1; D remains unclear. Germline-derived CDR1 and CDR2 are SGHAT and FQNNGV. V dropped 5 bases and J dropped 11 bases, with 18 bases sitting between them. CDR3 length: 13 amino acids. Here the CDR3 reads CASSASNYQTAFF. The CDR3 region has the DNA TGTGCCAGCAGCGCGTCCAACTATCAAACGGCTTTCTTT.

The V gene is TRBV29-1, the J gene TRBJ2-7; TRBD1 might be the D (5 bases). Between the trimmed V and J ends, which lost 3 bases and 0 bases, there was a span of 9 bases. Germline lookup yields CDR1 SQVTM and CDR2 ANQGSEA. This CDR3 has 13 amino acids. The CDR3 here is CSVETESSYEQYF. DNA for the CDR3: TGCAGCGTTGAGACAGAGAGCTCCTACGAGCAGTACTTC.

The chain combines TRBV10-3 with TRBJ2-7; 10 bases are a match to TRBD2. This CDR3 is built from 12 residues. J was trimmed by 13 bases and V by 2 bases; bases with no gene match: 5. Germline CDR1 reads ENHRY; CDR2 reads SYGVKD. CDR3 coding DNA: TGTGCCATCAGTGAGGGGGGGACTAGCGTCTACTTC. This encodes CAISEGGTSVYF.

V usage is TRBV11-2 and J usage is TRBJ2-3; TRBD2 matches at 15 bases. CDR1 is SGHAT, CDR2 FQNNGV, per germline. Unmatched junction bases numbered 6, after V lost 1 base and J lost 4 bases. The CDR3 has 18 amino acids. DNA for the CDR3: TGTGCCAGCAGCTTAGCGGGACTAGCGGGAGGACATCCAGATACGCAGTATTTT. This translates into CASSLAGLAGGHPDTQYF.

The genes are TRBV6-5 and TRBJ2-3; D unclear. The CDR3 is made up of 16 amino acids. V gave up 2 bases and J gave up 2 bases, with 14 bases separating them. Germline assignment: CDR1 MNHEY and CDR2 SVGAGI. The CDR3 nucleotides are TGTGCCAGCAGTTACAATCCCATGTCGCACACAGATACGCAGTATTTT. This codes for CASSYNPMSHTDTQYF.

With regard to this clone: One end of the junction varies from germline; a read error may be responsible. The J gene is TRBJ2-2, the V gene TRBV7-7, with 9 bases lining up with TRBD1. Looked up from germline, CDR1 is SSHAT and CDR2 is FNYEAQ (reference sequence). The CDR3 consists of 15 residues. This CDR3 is CASSFGTGYFGELFF. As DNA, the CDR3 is TGTGCTAGCAGCTTCGGGACAGGGTATTTCGGGGAGCTGTTTTTT.

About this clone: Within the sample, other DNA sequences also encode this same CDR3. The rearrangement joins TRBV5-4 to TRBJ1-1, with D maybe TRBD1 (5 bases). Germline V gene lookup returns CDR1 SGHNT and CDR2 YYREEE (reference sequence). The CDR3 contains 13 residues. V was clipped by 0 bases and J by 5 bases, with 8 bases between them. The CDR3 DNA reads TGTGCCAGCAGCTTGGGACAGACGACTGAAGCTTTCTTT. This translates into CASSLGQTTEAFF.

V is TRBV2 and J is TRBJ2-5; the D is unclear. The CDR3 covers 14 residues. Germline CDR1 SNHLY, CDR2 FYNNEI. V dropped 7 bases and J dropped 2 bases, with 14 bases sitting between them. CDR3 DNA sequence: TGTGCCAGCAAGGACGACCACTTACAAGAGACCCAGTACTTC. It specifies CASKDDHLQETQYF.

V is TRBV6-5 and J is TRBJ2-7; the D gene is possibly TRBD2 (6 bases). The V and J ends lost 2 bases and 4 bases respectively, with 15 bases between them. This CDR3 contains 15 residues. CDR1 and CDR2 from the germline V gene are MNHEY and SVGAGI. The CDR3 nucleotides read TGTGCCAGCAGTTACCAGGAGGGCCCGGGGTACGAGCAGTACTTC. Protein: CASSYQEGPGYEQYF.

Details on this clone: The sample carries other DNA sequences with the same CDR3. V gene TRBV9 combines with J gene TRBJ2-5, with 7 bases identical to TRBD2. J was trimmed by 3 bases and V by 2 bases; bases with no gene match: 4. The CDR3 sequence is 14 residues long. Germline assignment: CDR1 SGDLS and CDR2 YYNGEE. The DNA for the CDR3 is TGTGCCAGCAGCGTTGGAGGACTAGAAGAGACCCAGTACTTC. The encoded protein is CASSVGGLEETQYF.

CDR3 loop: CASSPKGGLSYNEQFF. The CDR3 nucleotides are TGTGCCAGCAGCCCCAAAGGGGGGTTGTCTTACAATGAGCAGTTCTTC. The V gene is TRBV11-2, the J gene TRBJ2-1; possibly TRBD1 or TRBD2 for D (6 bases each). The V and J ends lost 5 bases and 4 bases respectively, with 18 bases between them. The germline CDR1 and CDR2 sequences are SGHAT and FQNNGV. The CDR3 sequence is 16 residues long.

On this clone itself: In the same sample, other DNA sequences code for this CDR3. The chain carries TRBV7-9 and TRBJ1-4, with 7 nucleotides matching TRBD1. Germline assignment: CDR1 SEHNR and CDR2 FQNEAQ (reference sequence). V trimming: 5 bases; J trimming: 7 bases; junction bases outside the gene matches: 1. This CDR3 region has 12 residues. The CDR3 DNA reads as TGTGCCAGCAGCCGACAGGGTGAAAAACTGTTTTTT. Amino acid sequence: CASSRQGEKLFF.